This is a list of T cell receptor beta chains from one sample in a study of tissue T cells after allogeneic stem cell transplantation. Sequenced by immunoSEQ multiplex PCR; TCRdb stores in-frame clones only, minus some. The table records 5,500 to 7,500 clones, just under 70% of them present only once. This material consisted of tissue from the stomach, taken at autopsy. All receptors derive from a woman aged 18-49 years with breast cancer. Both conserved end residues are part of each CDR3. D genes are given only for firm matches. For some rows the clone size is stated as once, few or many, or as a class when expanded; others skip it.

V gene	D gene	clone size	J gene	CDR3 protein	CDR3 DNA
TRBV5-6	TRBD1	-	TRBJ1-6	CASSPYLGQGVSGSPLHF	TGTGCCAGCAGCCCGTACCTGGGACAGGGGGTCTCCGGTTCACCCCTCCACTTT
TRBV3-1/TRBV3-2	-	-	TRBJ2-6	CASSQVGGDSGANVLTF	TGTGCCAGCAGCCAAGTGGGCGGAGACTCTGGGGCCAACGTCCTGACTTTC
TRBV28	TRBD2	-	TRBJ2-5	CASILSRGGSSGVKETQYF	TGTGCCAGCATCCTTTCTCGGGGGGGCTCTAGCGGCGTAAAAGAGACCCAGTACTTC
TRBV30	-	-	TRBJ2-1	CAWQGRARFF	TGTGCCTGGCAGGGGCGGGCACGGTTCTTC
TRBV5-4	TRBD1	-	TRBJ1-6	CASSPGQGDNSPLHF	TGTGCCAGCAGCCCGGGACAGGGGGATAATTCACCCCTCCACTTT
TRBV19	-	-	TRBJ1-5	CASSKWVSNQPQHF	TGTGCCAGTAGTAAATGGGTCAGCAATCAGCCCCAGCATTTT
TRBV7-8	-	-	TRBJ2-7	CASSLGPQAYEQYF	TGTGCCAGCAGCTTAGGCCCTCAGGCCTACGAGCAGTACTTC
TRBV30	-	-	TRBJ1-3	CAWRMRALGNTIYF	TGTGCCTGGAGGATGAGGGCTTTAGGAAACACCATATATTTT
TRBV30	TRBD1	-	TRBJ2-7	CAWRDRVISYEQYF	TGTGCCTGGAGGGACAGGGTGATATCCTACGAGCAGTACTTC
TRBV4-3	-	-	TRBJ2-7	CASSEGGSHYEQYF	TGCGCCAGCAGCGAGGGGGGAAGTCACTACGAGCAGTACTTC
TRBV7-8	-	medium-sized	TRBJ2-1	CASSLEGPASYNEQFF	TGTGCCAGCAGCTTAGAAGGGCCCGCCTCCTACAATGAGCAGTTCTTC
TRBV6-6	TRBD2	-	TRBJ2-1	CASTNFPAGGWNEQFF	TGTGCCAGCACAAACTTTCCCGCGGGAGGATGGAATGAGCAGTTCTTC
TRBV5-8	TRBD1	once	TRBJ1-2	CASSPGTGRVYGYTF	TGTGCCAGCAGCCCCGGGACAGGAAGGGTCTATGGCTACACCTTC
TRBV19	-	-	TRBJ1-5	CASSASETYSNQPQHF	TGTGCCAGTAGTGCTTCGGAGACATATAGCAATCAGCCCCAGCATTTT
TRBV10-3	-	-	TRBJ1-1	CAIASPGGDTEAFF	TGTGCCATCGCGTCCCCAGGTGGGGACACTGAAGCTTTCTTT
TRBV19	-	once	TRBJ1-2	CASSKGPLTQLSIYGYTF	TGTGCCAGTAGTAAGGGACCCCTAACACAACTATCTATCTATGGCTACACCTTC
TRBV7-6	-	-	TRBJ1-6	CASSLGVSGGSDSPLHF	TGTGCCAGCAGCCTAGGGGTCTCGGGGGGCTCGGATTCACCCCTCCACTTT
TRBV7-9	-	-	TRBJ2-1	CASSLIGGEQFF	TGTGCCAGCAGCTTAATAGGTGGGGAGCAGTTCTTC
TRBV7-2	-	few	TRBJ1-6	CASSLDLNSPLHF	TGTGCCAGCAGCTTAGACCTTAATTCACCCCTCCACTTT
TRBV19	-	-	TRBJ2-3	CASKSQRTDTQYF	TGTGCCAGTAAGTCACAACGCACAGATACGCAGTATTTT
TRBV19	-	-	TRBJ2-7	CASSPRARDEQYF	TGTGCCAGTAGTCCCCGTGCGAGAGACGAGCAGTACTTC
TRBV19	-	few	TRBJ1-2	CASSPGTNYGYTF	TGTGCCAGTAGCCCCGGGACTAACTATGGCTACACCTTC
TRBV12-3/TRBV12-4	-	-	TRBJ2-7	CASKSYEQYF	TGTGCCAGCAAGTCCTACGAGCAGTACTTC
TRBV10-3	-	-	TRBJ1-3	CATRPSQGKGGNTIYF	TGTGCCACCCGCCCTTCCCAGGGTAAGGGAGGAAACACCATATATTTT
TRBV11-2	-	-	TRBJ2-1	CASSLWVEQFF	TGTGCCAGCAGCTTATGGGTCGAGCAGTTCTTC
TRBV7-2	TRBD1	-	TRBJ1-3	CASSAQGAGGNTIYF	TGTGCCAGCAGCGCACAGGGGGCGGGGGGAAACACCATATATTTT